This entry lists 2 T cell receptor beta chains sequenced from one sample in a study of T cells in narcolepsy. Some clones are missing from TCRdb's copy, which holds only in-frame ones; the method was immunoSEQ multiplex PCR. The sample yields some 30,000 clones, about 90% seen once. Sequenced sample: memory (CD45RA-) CD4+ T cells from blood. The receptors shown here come from a human donor in good health.

The gene calls are TRBV28 and TRBJ1-4; no reliable D call. Germline V gene sequence: CDR1 MDHEN, CDR2 SYDVKM. The CDR3 is 15 amino acids. Trimming pared 7 bases from V and 0 bases from J, leaving 12 bases between. The CDR3 loop is CASTLRRATNEKLFF. The DNA for the CDR3 is TGTGCCAGCACCCTCAGACGTGCAACTAATGAAAAACTGTTTTTT. Full variable domain (missing parts from reference TRBV28 and TRBJ1-4): DVKVTQSSRYLVKRTGEKVFLECVQDMDHENMFWYRQDPGLGLRLIYFSYDVKMKEKGDIPEGYSVSREKKERFSLILESASTNQTSMYLCASTLRRATNEKLFFGSGTQLSVL.

The rearrangement links TRBV25-1 to TRBJ1-1; a weak D match, TRBD1 (5 bases). Trimming stripped 7 bases from V and 4 bases from J, with 16 bases between. Germline values: CDR1 MGHDK, CDR2 SYGVNS. The CDR3 is made up of 14 amino acids. The CDR3, as DNA: TGTGCCAGCATGGGGCCCCAGGGTGTCACTGAAGCTTTCTTT. This gives the protein CASMGPQGVTEAFF.